This T cell receptor (beta chain) was profiled in a study of blood T cell repertoires in COVID-19. Background on the study: Acute and convalescent COVID-19 specimens originated in the United States, Italy and Spain.

With 0 bases removed from V and 1 base from J, the gap between germline ends came to 8 bases. The CDR3 is 15 amino acids. The germline V gene encodes CDR1 SGDLS and CDR2 YYNGEE. Measured with immunoSEQ multiplex PCR; TCRdb has only the in-frame clones, and not every one. In the table there are 65,000 to 95,000 clones, roughly 78% of which are singletons. The sample taken for sequencing was peripheral blood. This receptor was taken from a man in his sixties with COVID-19, enrolled during active disease. The rearrangement links TRBV9 to TRBJ2-1; possibly TRBD2 for D (6 bases). The CDR3 coding sequence is TGTGCCAGCAGCGTAGCGGGACTGTCCTACAATGAGCAGTTCTTC. It is translated as CASSVAGLSYNEQFF.